These T cell receptor beta chains were read from a single sample in a study of blood T cell repertoires in COVID-19. The assay was immunoSEQ multiplex PCR, and TCRdb's table has in-frame clones only and misses some. The sample yields fewer than 150,000 clones, about 87% seen once. The sequencing input was peripheral blood. These receptors originate from a woman in her 70s with acute or convalescent COVID-19. Both conserved end residues are part of each CDR3. The D gene is left open where the match is weak. Only part of the rows carry a size: once, few, many, or a class if the clone is expanded.

CDR3 DNA: TGTGCCAGCAGCTTATCGGGACAGCGAGGTCAGGGCTACACCTTC
CDR3 protein: CASSLSGQRGQGYTF
clone size: .
D gene: TRBD1
V gene: TRBV7-9
J gene: TRBJ1-2

CDR3 DNA: TGTGCCAGCGGGCGGACGGGGATAGAGTATAATTCACCCCTCCACTTT
CDR3 protein: CASGRTGIEYNSPLHF
clone size: once
D gene: .
V gene: TRBV27
J gene: TRBJ1-6

CDR3 DNA: TGCGCCACCAGCCGGGGGGGGGCTACTGAAGCTTTCTTT
CDR3 protein: CATSRGGATEAFF
clone size: few
D gene: .
V gene: TRBV11-3
J gene: TRBJ1-1

CDR3 DNA: TGTGCCTGGAGTAGGGACACCGCCTACACTGAAGCTTTCTTT
CDR3 protein: CAWSRDTAYTEAFF
clone size: .
D gene: .
V gene: TRBV30
J gene: TRBJ1-1

CDR3 DNA: TGTGCCAGCAGCTTAGGGGCAGGGGGCGGCCACGAGCAGTACTTC
CDR3 protein: CASSLGAGGGHEQYF
clone size: .
D gene: TRBD1
V gene: TRBV7-8
J gene: TRBJ2-7

CDR3 DNA: TGCACCCCGACAGATAACTATGGCTACACCTTC
CDR3 protein: CTPTDNYGYTF
clone size: .
D gene: .
V gene: TRBV20-1
J gene: TRBJ1-2

CDR3 DNA: TGTGCCAGTAGTATTAGTACAGGGGGGATGAACACTGAAGCTTTCTTT
CDR3 protein: CASSISTGGMNTEAFF
clone size: .
D gene: TRBD1
V gene: TRBV19
J gene: TRBJ1-1

CDR3 DNA: TGTGCCAGCAGTCCTAGCGGGGGGGCCTACAATGAGCAGTTCTTC
CDR3 protein: CASSPSGGAYNEQFF
clone size: .
D gene: TRBD2
V gene: TRBV3-1/TRBV3-2
J gene: TRBJ2-1

CDR3 DNA: TGTGCCAGCAGCTTAGGGGCGACAGGGATCCAGCATTTT
CDR3 protein: CASSLGATGIQHF
clone size: .
D gene: TRBD1
V gene: TRBV11-2
J gene: TRBJ1-5

CDR3 DNA: TGCAGCGTTGGGGGGGGGATGAATTCACCCCTCCACTTT
CDR3 protein: CSVGGGMNSPLHF
clone size: .
D gene: .
V gene: TRBV29-1
J gene: TRBJ1-6

CDR3 DNA: TGTGCCAGCAGCCAGCGTCTGGACTATGGCTACACCTTC
CDR3 protein: CASSQRLDYGYTF
clone size: .
D gene: .
V gene: TRBV3-1/TRBV3-2
J gene: TRBJ1-2

CDR3 DNA: TGCGCCAGCAGTCCTCAGACAGGAAAACTGTTTTTT
CDR3 protein: CASSPQTGKLFF
clone size: .
D gene: .
V gene: TRBV10-1
J gene: TRBJ1-4

CDR3 DNA: TGCGCCAGCAGCTCGACAGGGGGTGGTGGCTACACCTTC
CDR3 protein: CASSSTGGGGYTF
clone size: .
D gene: TRBD1
V gene: TRBV5-1
J gene: TRBJ1-2

CDR3 DNA: TGTGCCAGCAGTACAGGGGGCGCCCCGAACACTGAAGCTTTCTTT
CDR3 protein: CASSTGGAPNTEAFF
clone size: once
D gene: TRBD1
V gene: TRBV6-5
J gene: TRBJ1-1

CDR3 DNA: TGTGCCAGCAGCTTGGTCCGAGGGCAGTCAACTGGCTACACCTTC
CDR3 protein: CASSLVRGQSTGYTF
clone size: .
D gene: .
V gene: TRBV5-5
J gene: TRBJ1-2

CDR3 DNA: TGCGCCAGCAGCGGACCAGGGGTCAATCAGCCCCAGCATTTT
CDR3 protein: CASSGPGVNQPQHF
clone size: .
D gene: .
V gene: TRBV4-1
J gene: TRBJ1-5

CDR3 DNA: TGTGCAAGTCGCTTAGCGCCCAAAGATACTGCCTACGAGCAGTACTTC
CDR3 protein: CASRLAPKDTAYEQYF
clone size: .
D gene: .
V gene: TRBV12-2
J gene: TRBJ2-7

CDR3 DNA: TGTGCCAGCAGCGTGGCTAGCTTCGGCGGGGAGCTGTTTTTT
CDR3 protein: CASSVASFGGELFF
clone size: .
D gene: .
V gene: TRBV9
J gene: TRBJ2-2

CDR3 DNA: TGTGCCAGCAGTTACTGGAGCAGGGCCTATTCACCCCTCCACTTT
CDR3 protein: CASSYWSRAYSPLHF
clone size: .
D gene: .
V gene: TRBV6-5
J gene: TRBJ1-6

CDR3 DNA: TGTGCCAGCAGTTTTTCCGGGACAGGCTATGAAAAACTGTTTTTT
CDR3 protein: CASSFSGTGYEKLFF
clone size: .
D gene: TRBD1
V gene: TRBV28
J gene: TRBJ1-4

CDR3 DNA: TGTGCCAGCAGTGACCTCACCGGGGAGCTGTTTTTT
CDR3 protein: CASSDLTGELFF
clone size: .
D gene: .
V gene: TRBV6-1
J gene: TRBJ2-2

CDR3 DNA: TGTGCCAGCAGCCCTCCTAGAAGGGGCACTGAAGCTTTCTTT
CDR3 protein: CASSPPRRGTEAFF
clone size: .
D gene: .
V gene: TRBV7-2
J gene: TRBJ1-1

CDR3 DNA: TGTGCCAGCTCCCCAGGGTACAATGAGCAGTTCTTC
CDR3 protein: CASSPGYNEQFF
clone size: .
D gene: .
V gene: TRBV7-2
J gene: TRBJ2-1

CDR3 DNA: TGTGCCAGCTGTCACAGGGTTTGGAATTCACCCCTCCACTTT
CDR3 protein: CASCHRVWNSPLHF
clone size: few
D gene: .
V gene: TRBV21-1
J gene: TRBJ1-6

CDR3 DNA: TGTGCCAGCAGTCTTACAGGGAGCTCCTATAATTCACCCCTCCACTTT
CDR3 protein: CASSLTGSSYNSPLHF
clone size: .
D gene: .
V gene: TRBV27
J gene: TRBJ1-6

CDR3 DNA: TGTGCCATTCGGTCTCCAGGGGCCTCTGGAAACACCATATATTTT
CDR3 protein: CAIRSPGASGNTIYF
clone size: .
D gene: .
V gene: TRBV10-3
J gene: TRBJ1-3

CDR3 DNA: TGCGCCAGCAGTGCGTCGACAGGGGTGAACACTGAAGCTTTCTTT
CDR3 protein: CASSASTGVNTEAFF
clone size: many
D gene: TRBD1
V gene: TRBV10-1
J gene: TRBJ1-1

CDR3 DNA: TGCGCCAGCAGCTTGGAGGGGGCCGGGAATGAAAAACTGTTTTTT
CDR3 protein: CASSLEGAGNEKLFF
clone size: .
D gene: TRBD1
V gene: TRBV5-1
J gene: TRBJ1-4

CDR3 DNA: TGCGCCAGCAGCTTGGCAGGGGAGAGCGGCACAGATACGCAGTATTTT
CDR3 protein: CASSLAGESGTDTQYF
clone size: .
D gene: .
V gene: TRBV5-1
J gene: TRBJ2-3

CDR3 DNA: TGTGCCAGCAGTTTAACCCCCAGGGATCAGCCCCAGCATTTT
CDR3 protein: CASSLTPRDQPQHF
clone size: .
D gene: .
V gene: TRBV27
J gene: TRBJ1-5

CDR3 DNA: TGTGCCAGCAGCATTAACGGAGGTACGCAGTATTTT
CDR3 protein: CASSINGGTQYF
clone size: .
D gene: .
V gene: TRBV7-3
J gene: TRBJ2-3

CDR3 DNA: TGTGCCAGCATTCCTTCGACCCCGGGAGATTCACCCCTCCACTTT
CDR3 protein: CASIPSTPGDSPLHF
clone size: once
D gene: .
V gene: TRBV28
J gene: TRBJ1-6

CDR3 DNA: TGTGCCAGCAGTTCCAGGGAAATTTTCCAAGAGACCCAGTACTTC
CDR3 protein: CASSSREIFQETQYF
clone size: .
D gene: .
V gene: TRBV6-2/TRBV6-3
J gene: TRBJ2-5

CDR3 DNA: TGTGCCAGCAGCTTAGGGACAACCCATTCACCCCTCCACTTT
CDR3 protein: CASSLGTTHSPLHF
clone size: .
D gene: .
V gene: TRBV7-3
J gene: TRBJ1-6

CDR3 DNA: TGCGCCAGCAGCTTGGTGGGACAGGGGACTGAAGCTTTCTTT
CDR3 protein: CASSLVGQGTEAFF
clone size: .
D gene: TRBD1
V gene: TRBV5-1
J gene: TRBJ1-1